These 2 T cell receptor beta chains came from one sample sequenced in a study of T cell repertoires in cytomegalovirus infection. No antigen is known for these receptors. Each CDR3 protein is one row after TCRdb ran MiXCR on the reads. The sample consists of approximately 590,000 distinct CDR3 sequences, around 40% of them appearing once. The sample was cultured PBMCs, taken from culture after CMV antigen stimulation. The source of these receptors is a human donor in good health (CMV status not recorded). Some clones in this sample may be carry-over from other donors' samples.

The CDR3 coding sequence is TGTGCCAGCAGCTTAAGAAATAGCAATCAGCCCCAGCATTTT. Its translation: CASSLRNSNQPQHF. The gene calls are TRBV7-2 and TRBJ1-5; D ambiguous. The CDR3 spans 14 residues. The germline V gene has CDR1 SGHTA and CDR2 FQGNSA. V shed 2 bases and J shed 0 bases, with 5 bases lying between them.

This clonotype occurred many times. The rearrangement links TRBV6-1 to TRBJ2-7, with D uncertain. This CDR3 spans 15 amino acids. Germline V gene data show CDR1 as MNHNS and CDR2 as SASEGT. The V gene lost 6 bases and the J gene lost 7 bases, with 22 bases spanning the gap. The CDR3 DNA follows: TGTGCCAGCAGCCCCAAACCTACTTCCCTGGGGGAGCAGTACTTC. Its translation: CASSPKPTSLGEQYF.